These T cell receptor beta chains were read from a single sample in a study of blood T cell repertoires in COVID-19. Data came from immunoSEQ multiplex PCR; TCRdb stores just in-frame clones and leaves some out. The table has around 130,000 clones, approximately 84% seen once; the top ten hold about a sixth. Sequencing was carried out using peripheral blood. All receptors derive from a woman aged 50 to 60 who had recovered from COVID-19. The CDR3 runs from the conserved cysteine through the conserved F or W. The D gene is left open where the match is weak.

v_gene: TRBV5-4; d_gene: -; j_gene: TRBJ2-6; CDR3nt: TGTGCCAGCAGCCAACGCGTAATTACAGGATCTGGGGCCAACGTCCTGACTTTC; CDR3aa: CASSQRVITGSGANVLTF
v_gene: TRBV2; d_gene: -; j_gene: TRBJ2-5; CDR3nt: TGTGCCAGCACCTTTAGACTAAGGCAAGAGACCCAGTACTTC; CDR3aa: CASTFRLRQETQYF
v_gene: TRBV3-1/TRBV3-2; d_gene: TRBD1; j_gene: TRBJ2-7; CDR3nt: TGTGCCAGCAGCCGGTTGGGACAGCCCTACGAGCAGTACTTC; CDR3aa: CASSRLGQPYEQYF
v_gene: TRBV5-6; d_gene: TRBD1; j_gene: TRBJ2-1; CDR3nt: TGTGCCAGCAGCTTGGAGGGTCAGGGGGCAGAGGAGCAGTTCTTC; CDR3aa: CASSLEGQGAEEQFF
v_gene: TRBV7-9; d_gene: TRBD2; j_gene: TRBJ2-3; CDR3nt: TGTGCCAGCAGCTTAGATCTAGCGGGCGGTAGCACAGATACGCAGTATTTT; CDR3aa: CASSLDLAGGSTDTQYF
v_gene: TRBV11-2; d_gene: TRBD1; j_gene: TRBJ1-2; CDR3nt: TGTGCCAGCAGCTCGTCTCGGGACAGTTCTTATGGCTACACCTTC; CDR3aa: CASSSSRDSSYGYTF
v_gene: TRBV5-1; d_gene: TRBD1; j_gene: TRBJ2-7; CDR3nt: TGCGCCAGCAGCTTGGTGGGACAGGCCTACGAGCAGTACTTC; CDR3aa: CASSLVGQAYEQYF
v_gene: TRBV7-9; d_gene: -; j_gene: TRBJ2-2; CDR3nt: TGTGCCAGCAGCGCTAACAGGGACACCGGGGAGCTGTTTTTT; CDR3aa: CASSANRDTGELFF
v_gene: TRBV2; d_gene: TRBD2; j_gene: TRBJ2-7; CDR3nt: TGTGCCAGCAGTGAGGGCGGGAGTACCTACGAGCAGTACTTC; CDR3aa: CASSEGGSTYEQYF
v_gene: TRBV18; d_gene: -; j_gene: TRBJ2-1; CDR3nt: TGTGCCAGCTCCGCGTCACAGGGAGTCCATGAGCAGTTCTTC; CDR3aa: CASSASQGVHEQFF
v_gene: TRBV5-4; d_gene: -; j_gene: TRBJ2-2; CDR3nt: TGTGCCAGCAGCCCGGCCCTTGGCAGGGACACCGGGGAGCTGTTTTTT; CDR3aa: CASSPALGRDTGELFF
v_gene: TRBV9; d_gene: -; j_gene: TRBJ2-7; CDR3nt: TGTGCCAGCAGTCCTGGAGATCTTAATCCCCCTTACGAGCAGTACTTC; CDR3aa: CASSPGDLNPPYEQYF
v_gene: TRBV5-5; d_gene: -; j_gene: TRBJ1-2; CDR3nt: TGTGCCAGCAGCGTCGTTTTAGACAATCTGAACTATGGCTACACCTTC; CDR3aa: CASSVVLDNLNYGYTF
v_gene: TRBV7-2; d_gene: -; j_gene: TRBJ2-7; CDR3nt: TGTGCCAGCAGCTTCCGGGGAACCTACGAGCAGTACTTC; CDR3aa: CASSFRGTYEQYF
v_gene: TRBV5-1; d_gene: TRBD1; j_gene: TRBJ2-1; CDR3nt: TGCGCCAGCAGCTTGCCATCGGGACAGGGATTTACAAACGAGCAGTTCTTC; CDR3aa: CASSLPSGQGFTNEQFF
v_gene: TRBV29-1; d_gene: -; j_gene: TRBJ1-1; CDR3nt: TGCAGCGCTCATGGACAGCAGTACACTGAAGCTTTCTTT; CDR3aa: CSAHGQQYTEAFF